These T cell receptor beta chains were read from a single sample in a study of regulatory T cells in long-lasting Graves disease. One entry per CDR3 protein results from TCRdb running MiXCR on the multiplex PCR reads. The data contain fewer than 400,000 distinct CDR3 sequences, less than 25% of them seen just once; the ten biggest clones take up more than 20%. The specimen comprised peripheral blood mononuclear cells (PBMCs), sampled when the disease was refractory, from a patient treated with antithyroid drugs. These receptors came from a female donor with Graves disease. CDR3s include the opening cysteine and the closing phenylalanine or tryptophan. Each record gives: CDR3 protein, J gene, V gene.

CDR3: CASKEGLPLTGELFF; J: TRBJ2-2; V: TRBV2
CDR3: CSASPKRNLLITEAFF; J: TRBJ1-1; V: TRBV20-1
CDR3: CASSPREGGLEETQYF; J: TRBJ2-5; V: TRBV9
CDR3: CASSWTTDRIETQYF; J: TRBJ2-5; V: TRBV28
CDR3: CASSRVPGLNTEAFF; J: TRBJ1-1; V: TRBV18
CDR3: CASSFRGHGNEKLFF; J: TRBJ1-4; V: TRBV7-2
CDR3: CASKLRSSYEQYF; J: TRBJ2-7; V: TRBV6-1
CDR3: CASRLDSSSGNTIYF; J: TRBJ1-3; V: TRBV12-3/TRBV12-4
CDR3: CSASAASLNTEAFF; J: TRBJ1-1; V: TRBV20-1
CDR3: CASSIGAGESIQYF; J: TRBJ2-4; V: TRBV12-3/TRBV12-4
CDR3: CASSFNGRIYEQYF; J: TRBJ2-7; V: TRBV7-2
CDR3: CASSPRQGLFNEQYF; J: TRBJ2-7; V: TRBV18
CDR3: CASSSTSLRQGRDEQFF; J: TRBJ2-1; V: TRBV11-2
CDR3: CASSLAGGKVYEQYF; J: TRBJ2-7; V: TRBV7-9
CDR3: CASSQERLETQYF; J: TRBJ2-5; V: TRBV4-3
CDR3: CSARDTGTEAFF; J: TRBJ1-1; V: TRBV29-1
CDR3: CASSFGTGNQPQHF; J: TRBJ1-5; V: TRBV7-2
CDR3: CASRPLTAGANVLTF; J: TRBJ2-6; V: TRBV11-2
CDR3: CASSRTLLTRPGELFF; J: TRBJ2-2; V: TRBV4-1
CDR3: CSNPRQDNQPQHF; J: TRBJ1-5; V: TRBV20-1
CDR3: CAYHGNEKLFF; J: TRBJ1-4; V: TRBV30
CDR3: CASSIGSGNQPQHF; J: TRBJ1-5; V: TRBV28
CDR3: CSASHPWGAEAFF; J: TRBJ1-1; V: TRBV20-1
CDR3: CSVEGSVGETQYF; J: TRBJ2-5; V: TRBV29-1
CDR3: CASSLRGWDNSPLHF; J: TRBJ1-6; V: TRBV28
CDR3: CASRPGTSGSIAGELFF; J: TRBJ2-2; V: TRBV12-3/TRBV12-4
CDR3: CAIQTGPNTGELFF; J: TRBJ2-2; V: TRBV10-3
CDR3: CASGGLAGAGPDTDTQYF; J: TRBJ2-3; V: TRBV6-1
CDR3: CASSYSIVSQNTEAFF; J: TRBJ1-1; V: TRBV6-5
CDR3: CASSLAGSSYNSPLHF; J: TRBJ1-6; V: TRBV28
CDR3: CASSSWDGQETQYF; J: TRBJ2-5; V: TRBV12-3/TRBV12-4
CDR3: CASSPALGRGPLHF; J: TRBJ1-6; V: TRBV28
CDR3: CASSGGRFRGPSGYTF; J: TRBJ1-2; V: TRBV11-2
CDR3: CASSPGLRVGTEAFF; J: TRBJ1-1; V: TRBV7-2
CDR3: CASGSLDSLYGYTF; J: TRBJ1-2; V: TRBV6-1
CDR3: CSHCGQNETQYF; J: TRBJ2-5; V: TRBV29-1
CDR3: CASTPRGGPEKLFF; J: TRBJ1-4; V: TRBV12-3/TRBV12-4
CDR3: CASSLRASYNSPLHF; J: TRBJ1-6; V: TRBV7-2
CDR3: CASSLVGTSGRNEQFF; J: TRBJ2-1; V: TRBV7-2
CDR3: CASSQNTGLAGETQYF; J: TRBJ2-5; V: TRBV4-3
CDR3: CSAFPAAGAGETQYF; J: TRBJ2-5; V: TRBV20-1
CDR3: CASSPRGPGYTF; J: TRBJ1-2; V: TRBV18
CDR3: CAGQGSNTGELFF; J: TRBJ2-2; V: TRBV28
CDR3: CSAPEGGSSYNEQFF; J: TRBJ2-1; V: TRBV20-1
CDR3: CSVRAPPGTGRFTF; J: TRBJ1-2; V: TRBV20-1
CDR3: CASKDRPFSYEQYF; J: TRBJ2-7; V: TRBV27
CDR3: CASSLSRRWTGELFF; J: TRBJ2-2; V: TRBV11-2
CDR3: CASRRTGDTGELFF; J: TRBJ2-2; V: TRBV6-1
CDR3: CASSVAGGLAYEQYF; J: TRBJ2-7; V: TRBV9
CDR3: CASRGTSGRVETQYF; J: TRBJ2-5; V: TRBV28
CDR3: CASSPMADYEQYF; J: TRBJ2-7; V: TRBV28
CDR3: CASRLDGYQPQHF; J: TRBJ1-5; V: TRBV6-1
CDR3: CAIGREDASYEQYF; J: TRBJ2-7; V: TRBV10-3
CDR3: CASSQAAYGTGYTGELFF; J: TRBJ2-2; V: TRBV4-3